This TCR beta chain originates from a study of T cells in Graves' hyperthyroidism and ophthalmopathy. Study-wide findings and caveats: The blood repertoire included most of the expanded thyroid clonotypes above 0.001.

From RNA transcripts, TCR beta CDR3 regions were amplified. A first-round RT-PCR of the TCR CDR3 used the HTBI primer set. Via MiXCR, TCRdb re-called the multiplex PCR reads, giving one row per CDR3 protein. The table lists fewer than 750,000 distinct CDR3 sequences, roughly 46% of them singletons. This clonotype showed up many times. Its cognate antigen is unknown. V lost 6 bases, J lost 10 bases, and 10 bases lay in between. Per the germline V gene, CDR1 is MNHEY and CDR2 is SVGAGI. This CDR3 comprises 12 residues. Researchers defined stable Graves' hyperthyroidism as no ophthalmopathy progression within 18 months. The patients, who ranged from 18 to 65 in age, presented with newly diagnosed hyperthyroidism lasting under 2 months. Those patients with uncontrolled infection, other autoimmune disease, pregnancy or lactation were excluded.

The chain employs TRBV6-5 and TRBJ1-6, with TRBD1 as a possible D gene (6 bases). The origin of this receptor is a woman aged 18-29 years with Graves' hyperthyroidism. The sample was peripheral blood or thyroid tissue (not recorded which). For the CDR3, the DNA is TGTGCCAGCAGGAACAGGGTCTCACCCCTCCACTTT. Amino acids: CASRNRVSPLHF.